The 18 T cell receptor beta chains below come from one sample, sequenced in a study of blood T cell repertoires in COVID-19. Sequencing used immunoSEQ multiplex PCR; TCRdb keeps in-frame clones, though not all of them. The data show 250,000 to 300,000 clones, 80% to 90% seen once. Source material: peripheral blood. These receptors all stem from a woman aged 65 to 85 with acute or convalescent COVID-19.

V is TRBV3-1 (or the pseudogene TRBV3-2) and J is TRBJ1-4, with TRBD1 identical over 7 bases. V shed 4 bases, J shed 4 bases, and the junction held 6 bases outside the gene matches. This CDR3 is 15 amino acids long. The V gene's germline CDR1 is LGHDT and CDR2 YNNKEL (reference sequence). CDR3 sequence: CASSPHGTVNEKLFF. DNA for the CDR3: TGTGCCAGCAGCCCCCACGGGACAGTTAATGAAAAACTGTTTTTT.

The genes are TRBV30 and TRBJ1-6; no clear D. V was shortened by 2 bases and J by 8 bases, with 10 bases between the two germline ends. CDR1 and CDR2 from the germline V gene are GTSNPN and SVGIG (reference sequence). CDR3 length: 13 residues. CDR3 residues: CAWSRNSDSPLHF. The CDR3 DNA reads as TGTGCCTGGAGTCGGAACAGTGATTCACCCCTCCACTTT.

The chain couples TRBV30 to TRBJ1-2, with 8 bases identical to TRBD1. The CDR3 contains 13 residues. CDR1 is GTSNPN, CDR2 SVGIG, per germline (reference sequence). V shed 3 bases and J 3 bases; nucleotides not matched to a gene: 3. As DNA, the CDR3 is TGTGCCTGGAGCTTGGACAGGGACTATGGCTACACCTTC. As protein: CAWSLDRDYGYTF. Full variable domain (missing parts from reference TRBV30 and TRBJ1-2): SQTIHQWPATLVQPVGSPLSLECTVEGTSNPNLYWYRQAAGRGLQLLFYSVGIGQISSEVPQNLSASRPQDRQFILSSKKLLLSDSGFYLCAWSLDRDYGYTFGSGTRLTVV.

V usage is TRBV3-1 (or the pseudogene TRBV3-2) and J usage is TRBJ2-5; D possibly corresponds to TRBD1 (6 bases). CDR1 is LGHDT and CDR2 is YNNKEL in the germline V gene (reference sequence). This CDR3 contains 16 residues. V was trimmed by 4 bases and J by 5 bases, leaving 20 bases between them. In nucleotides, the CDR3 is TGTGCCAGCAGCCCGAGGGGGACCCAGGGTGGGGAGACCCAGTACTTC. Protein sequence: CASSPRGTQGGETQYF.

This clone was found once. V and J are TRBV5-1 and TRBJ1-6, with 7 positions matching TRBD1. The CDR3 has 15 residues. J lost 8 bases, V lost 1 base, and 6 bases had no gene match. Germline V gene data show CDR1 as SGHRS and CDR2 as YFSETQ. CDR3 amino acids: CASSLRQGEDSPLHF. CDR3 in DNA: TGCGCCAGCAGCTTGCGACAGGGCGAAGATTCACCCCTCCACTTT. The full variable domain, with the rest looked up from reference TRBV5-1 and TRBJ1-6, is KAGVTQTPRYLIKTRGQQVTLSCSPISGHRSVSWYQQTPGQGLQFLFEYFSETQRNKGNFPGRFSGRQFSNSRSEMNVSTLELGDSALYLCASSLRQGEDSPLHFGNGTRLTVT.

The CDR3 coding sequence is TGTGCCAGCAGTGAATCTCAGGGGGTGCGATACAACGTCCTGACTTTC. Translation gives CASSESQGVRYNVLTF. The J gene is TRBJ2-6, the V gene TRBV2, with TRBD1 identical over 7 bases. The length of the CDR3 is 16 residues. Trimming took 2 bases from V and 9 from J; bases not matched to a gene: 10. CDR1 SNHLY and CDR2 FYNNEI come from the germline V gene.

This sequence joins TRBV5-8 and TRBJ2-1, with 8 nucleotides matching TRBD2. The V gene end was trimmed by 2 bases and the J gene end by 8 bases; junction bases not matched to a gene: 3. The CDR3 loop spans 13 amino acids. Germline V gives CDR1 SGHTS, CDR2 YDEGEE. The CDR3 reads CASSLQLADEQFF. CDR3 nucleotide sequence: TGTGCCAGCAGCTTACAACTAGCGGATGAGCAGTTCTTC. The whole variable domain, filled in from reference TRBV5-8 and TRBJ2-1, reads EAGVTQSPTHLIKTRGQQATLRCSPISGHTSVYWYQQALGLGLQFLLWYDEGEERNRGNFPPRFSGRQFPNYSSELNVNALELEDSALYLCASSLQLADEQFFGPGTRLTVL.

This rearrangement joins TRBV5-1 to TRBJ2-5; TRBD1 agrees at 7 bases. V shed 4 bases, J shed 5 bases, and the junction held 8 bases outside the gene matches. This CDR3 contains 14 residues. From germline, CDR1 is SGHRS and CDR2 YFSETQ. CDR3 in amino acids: CASSVPGGGETQYF. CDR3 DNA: TGCGCCAGCAGCGTTCCAGGGGGTGGCGAGACCCAGTACTTC. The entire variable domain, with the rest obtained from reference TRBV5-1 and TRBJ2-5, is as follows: KAGVTQTPRYLIKTRGQQVTLSCSPISGHRSVSWYQQTPGQGLQFLFEYFSETQRNKGNFPGRFSGRQFSNSRSEMNVSTLELGDSALYLCASSVPGGGETQYFGPGTRLLVL.

The CDR3 bases are TGCAGCGTTGGTTCGGAGGCCTATGGCTACACCTTC. Protein sequence: CSVGSEAYGYTF. This chain connects TRBV29-1 to TRBJ1-2; no reliable D call. Germline assignment: CDR1 SQVTM and CDR2 ANQGSEA. The length of the CDR3 is 12 residues. The germline V and J ends were trimmed by 4 bases and 4 bases, with 10 bases remaining between them.

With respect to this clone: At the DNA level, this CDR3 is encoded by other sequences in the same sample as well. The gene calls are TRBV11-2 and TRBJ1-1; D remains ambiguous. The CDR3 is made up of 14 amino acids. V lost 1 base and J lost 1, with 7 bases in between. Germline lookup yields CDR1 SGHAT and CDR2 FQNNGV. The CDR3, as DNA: TGTGCCAGCAGCTTAGTAGGCGGGAACACTGAAGCTTTCTTT. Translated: CASSLVGGNTEAFF.

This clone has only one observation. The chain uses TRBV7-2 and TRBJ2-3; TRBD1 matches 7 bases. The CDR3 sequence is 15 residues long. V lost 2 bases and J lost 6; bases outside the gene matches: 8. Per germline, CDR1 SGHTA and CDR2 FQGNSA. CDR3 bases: TGTGCCAGCAGCTTAAGGTGGGGGACAGAGGATACGCAGTATTTT. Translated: CASSLRWGTEDTQYF.

The CDR3 DNA reads as TGTGCCAGCAGTTACGGACAGGTTAATTCACCCCTCCACTTT. It is translated as CASSYGQVNSPLHF. The chain couples TRBV6-5 to TRBJ1-6; 7 bases are a match to TRBD1. In germline, CDR1 is MNHEY, CDR2 SVGAGI. Trimming removed 2 bases from V and 6 bases from J; junction bases left unmatched: 1. The CDR3 runs to 14 residues.

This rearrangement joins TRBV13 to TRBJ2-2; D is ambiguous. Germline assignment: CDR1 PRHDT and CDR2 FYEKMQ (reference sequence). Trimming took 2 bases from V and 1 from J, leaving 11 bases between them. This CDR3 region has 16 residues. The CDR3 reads CASSLRPGLNTGELFF. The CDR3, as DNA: TGTGCCAGCAGCTTACGTCCAGGCTTGAACACCGGGGAGCTGTTTTTT.

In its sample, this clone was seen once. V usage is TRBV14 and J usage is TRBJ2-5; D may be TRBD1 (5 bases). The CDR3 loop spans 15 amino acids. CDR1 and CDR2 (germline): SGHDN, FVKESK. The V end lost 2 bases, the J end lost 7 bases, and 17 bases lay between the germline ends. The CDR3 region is CASSQFRGQHGTQYF. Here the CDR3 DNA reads TGTGCCAGCAGCCAATTTAGGGGCCAGCACGGGACCCAGTACTTC.

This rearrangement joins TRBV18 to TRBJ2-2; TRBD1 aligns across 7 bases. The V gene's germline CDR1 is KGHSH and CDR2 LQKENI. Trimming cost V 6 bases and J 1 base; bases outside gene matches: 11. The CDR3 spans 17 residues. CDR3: CASSKGTRQGNTGELFF. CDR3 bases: TGTGCCAGCTCGAAGGGGACAAGACAGGGGAACACCGGGGAGCTGTTTTTT.

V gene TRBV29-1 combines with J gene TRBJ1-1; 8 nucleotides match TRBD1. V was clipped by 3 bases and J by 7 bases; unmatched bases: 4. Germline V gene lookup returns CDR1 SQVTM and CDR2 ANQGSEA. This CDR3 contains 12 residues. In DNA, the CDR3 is TGCAGCGTTGAGCGGGACAGGCTTGAAGCTTTCTTT. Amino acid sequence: CSVERDRLEAFF.

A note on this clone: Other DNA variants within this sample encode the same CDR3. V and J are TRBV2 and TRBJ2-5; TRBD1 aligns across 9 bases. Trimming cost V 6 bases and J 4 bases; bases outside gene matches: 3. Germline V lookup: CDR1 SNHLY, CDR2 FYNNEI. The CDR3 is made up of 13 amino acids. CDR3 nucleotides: TGTGCCAGCAGACAGGGGGCCGGAGAGACCCAGTACTTC. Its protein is CASRQGAGETQYF.

CDR3 DNA: TGTGCCAGCAGCCCCTTAATTAGCGGGGGGCAGTTCTTC. It is translated as CASSPLISGGQFF. The V gene is TRBV11-2, the J gene TRBJ2-1; TRBD2 matches 9 bases. This CDR3 region has 13 residues. Per the germline V gene, CDR1 is SGHAT and CDR2 is FQNNGV. Trimming removed 5 bases from V and 12 bases from J; junction bases left unmatched: 8. Full variable domain (rest looked up from reference TRBV11-2 and TRBJ2-1): EAGVAQSPRYKIIEKRQSVAFWCNPISGHATLYWYQQILGQGPKLLIQFQNNGVVDDSQLPKDRFSAERLKGVDSTLKIQPAKLEDSAVYLCASSPLISGGQFFGPGTRLTVL.